Here is one TCR beta chain with its context. TCRdb used MiXCR to reprocess the 5' RACE reads, holding one entry per CDR3 protein. The sample has around 44,000 distinct CDR3 sequences; 22% are singletons. The V segment lost 2 bases and the J segment 4 bases; nucleotides outside the gene matches: 9. The CDR3 contains 15 residues. Looked up from germline, CDR1 is SGHNT and CDR2 is YYREEE (reference sequence). The sorted Tregs were CD4+CD25+CD127-/low cells. Sequencing was done on a sample of Tregs sorted from blood. The genes are TRBV5-4 and TRBJ2-7, with 7 bases identical to TRBD2. The sequence came from a female donor with breast cancer. The CDR3 sequence: CASSFDREVRYEQYF. Here the CDR3 DNA reads TGTGCCAGCAGCTTTGATCGGGAGGTTAGGTACGAGCAGTACTTC.